The next 13 T cell receptor beta chains were all read from a single sample in a study of T cell repertoires in cytomegalovirus infection. MiXCR was run by TCRdb on the reads, yielding one entry per CDR3 protein. This table has approximately 76,000 distinct CDR3 sequences, around 3.4% appearing once. Sequenced material: PBMCs. The source of these receptors is a human donor in good health (CMV status not recorded). Some clones in this sample may be carry-over from other donors' samples.

This clonotype came up many times. The chain is built from TRBV5-1 and TRBJ1-2, with D uncertain. V lost 4 bases, J lost 2 bases, and 9 bases lay in between. This CDR3 contains 13 residues. Germline CDR1 is SGHRS and CDR2 is YFSETQ. The CDR3 region is CASSPTENYGYTF. As DNA, the CDR3 is TGCGCCAGCAGCCCGACCGAAAACTATGGCTACACCTTC.

Many counts were recorded for this clonotype. This chain joins TRBV5-6 and TRBJ1-1; no definite D call. This CDR3 spans 18 amino acids. Trimming removed 2 bases from V and 5 bases from J, with 25 bases in between. The V gene's germline CDR1 is SGHDT and CDR2 YYEEEE. The CDR3: CASSFFVRTRRGKTEAFF. In nucleotides, the CDR3 is TGTGCCAGCAGCTTCTTCGTAAGGACTCGACGCGGGAAAACTGAAGCTTTCTTT.

This clonotype appeared many times. V and J are TRBV10-3 and TRBJ1-1; D unresolved. Germline CDR1 and CDR2: ENHRY and SYGVKD. This CDR3 has 12 amino acids. With 5 bases removed from V and 8 bases from J, the gap between germline ends came to 12 bases. As DNA, the CDR3 is TGTGCCATCAGTCCCTTGGGTTTCGAAGCTTTCTTT. Its protein is CAISPLGFEAFF.

This clonotype was seen ten or more times. The gene calls are TRBV29-1 and TRBJ1-1; possible D gene TRBD1, 6 bases. Germline-derived CDR1 and CDR2 are SQVTM and ANQGSEA. This CDR3 region has 14 residues. The ends were cut back, 6 bases at V and 5 bases at J, with 19 bases in the middle. The CDR3, as DNA: TGCAGCGTGGGACTAGGAAGGGGGGGAACTGAAGCTTTCTTT. The encoded protein is CSVGLGRGGTEAFF.

This clonotype showed up many times. This chain links TRBV7-6 with TRBJ1-1; D uncertain. There are 12 residues in the CDR3. V lost 3 bases and J 5 bases, leaving 7 bases between the germline ends. Per the germline V gene, CDR1 is SGHVS and CDR2 is FNYEAQ. The CDR3 bases are TGTGCCAGCAGCTTCGACACGACTGAAGCTTTCTTT. It translates to CASSFDTTEAFF.

This clonotype was seen at least ten times. V gene TRBV12-3 or TRBV12-4 combines with J gene TRBJ2-3, with D perhaps TRBD1 or TRBD2 (5 bases each). The CDR3 runs to 15 residues. V dropped 4 bases and J dropped 2 bases, with 13 bases sitting between them. Written as DNA, the CDR3 is TGTGCCAGCAGTTCGACCCGGGACCTCACAGATACGCAGTATTTT. Its translation is CASSSTRDLTDTQYF.

Many counts were recorded for this clonotype. The CDR3 is CASSFDGLEQYF. Written as DNA, the CDR3 is TGTGCCAGCAGTTTTGATGGTTTGGAGCAGTACTTC. The chain links TRBV27 to TRBJ2-7, with D hard to call. From germline, CDR1 is MNHEY and CDR2 SMNVEV (reference sequence). V was cut by 3 bases and J by 7 bases, with 10 bases left in between. This CDR3 spans 12 amino acids.

This clonotype has at least ten counts. The chain employs TRBV7-8 and TRBJ2-3; 8 bases are a match to TRBD2. The germline V gene has CDR1 SGHVS and CDR2 FQNEAQ. CDR3 size: 14 residues. J lost 6 bases, V lost 5 bases, and 7 bases had no gene match. The CDR3 DNA follows: TGTGCCAGCAGCATCGGGACTAGACAGGATACGCAGTATTTT. As protein: CASSIGTRQDTQYF.

This clonotype was picked up many times. The chain links TRBV11-2 to TRBJ2-2; perhaps TRBD1 as D (5 bases). CDR1 and CDR2 from the germline V gene are SGHAT and FQNNGV. CDR3 length: 17 amino acids. The ends were cut back, 5 bases at V and 4 bases at J, with 20 bases in the middle. CDR3 region: CASSPKFQGAITGELFF. For the CDR3, the DNA is TGTGCCAGCAGCCCGAAATTTCAAGGGGCGATCACCGGGGAGCTGTTTTTT.

This clonotype was observed at least ten times. This CDR3 is CASSLQTGEGGGYTF. The CDR3 DNA follows: TGTGCCAGCAGTTTGCAGACAGGGGAAGGTGGTGGCTACACCTTC. The chain carries TRBV6-1 and TRBJ1-2, with 8 positions matching TRBD1. The CDR3 runs 15 residues. Germline loops: CDR1 MNHNS, CDR2 SASEGT. V dropped 5 bases and J dropped 7; count of bases not matched to a gene: 12.

This clonotype was seen repeatedly, ten times or more. This sequence joins TRBV10-3 and TRBJ2-7, with D perhaps being TRBD1 or TRBD2 (6 bases each). This CDR3 is built from 13 residues. Germline V gives CDR1 ENHRY, CDR2 SYGVKD. V was trimmed by 3 bases and J by 9 bases, leaving 15 bases between them. For the CDR3, the DNA is TGTGCCATCAGTGATGAGGGGGGAAGGCGGCAGTACTTC. Amino acid sequence: CAISDEGGRRQYF.

This clonotype was detected many times. J is TRBJ1-2 and V is TRBV7-9, with D possibly matching TRBD1 (5 bases). V dropped 6 bases and J dropped 8 bases, with 19 bases sitting between them. This CDR3 spans 14 amino acids. CDR1 SEHNR and CDR2 FQNEAQ come from the germline V gene (reference sequence). The CDR3 region has the DNA TGTGCCAGCAGTTCTAATCCCAGGGATTGGGGCTACACCTTC. Amino acids: CASSSNPRDWGYTF.

This clonotype has at least ten counts. V is TRBV7-6 and J is TRBJ2-1; perhaps TRBD2 as D (6 bases). V lost 4 bases, J lost 10 bases, and 14 bases lay in between. Germline assignment: CDR1 SGHVS and CDR2 FNYEAQ. This CDR3 contains 13 residues. CDR3 region: CASSSTGLWEQFF. The DNA of the CDR3 is TGTGCCAGCAGCTCAACGGGACTCTGGGAGCAGTTCTTC.